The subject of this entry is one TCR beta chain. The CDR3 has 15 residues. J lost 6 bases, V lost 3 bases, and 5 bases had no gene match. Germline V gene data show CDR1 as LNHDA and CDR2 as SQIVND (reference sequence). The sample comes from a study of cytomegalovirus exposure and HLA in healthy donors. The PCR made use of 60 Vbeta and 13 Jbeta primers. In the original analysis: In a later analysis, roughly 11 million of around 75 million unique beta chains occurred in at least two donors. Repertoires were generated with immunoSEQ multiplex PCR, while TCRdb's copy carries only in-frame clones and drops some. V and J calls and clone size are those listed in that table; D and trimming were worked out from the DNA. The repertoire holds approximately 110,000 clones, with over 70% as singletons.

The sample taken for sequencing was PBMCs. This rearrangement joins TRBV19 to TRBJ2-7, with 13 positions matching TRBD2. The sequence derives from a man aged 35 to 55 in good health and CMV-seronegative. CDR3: CASSMATSGGSEQYF. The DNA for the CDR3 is TGTGCCAGTAGTATGGCGACTAGCGGGGGGTCCGAGCAGTACTTC.